These 23 T cell receptor beta chains share one sample of origin, sequenced in a study of blood T cell repertoires in COVID-19 (TCRdb year 2020). Library preparation was by the immunoSEQ multiplex PCR assay. As stored in TCRdb, this immuneACCESS dataset retains in-frame rearrangements with V and J assigned. A fraction of the clones does not appear; measured against another copy, unresolved V genes explain less than half of the discrepancy, and the remainder lacks a known reason. In this sample the table shows 300,000 to 400,000 clones, about 89% of which occur a single time. The ten largest clones add up to roughly 2.1% of the sample. The material sequenced was peripheral blood. These receptor sequences come from an older woman with COVID-19, enrolled during active disease.

The chain uses TRBV4-2 and TRBJ2-4; TRBD2 agrees at 9 bases. Germline CDR1 LGHNA, CDR2 YNFKEQ. CDR3 length equals 13 residues. Losses at the gene ends were 4 bases for V and 8 bases for J; bases not matched to a gene: 3. The CDR3 here is CASSRAGGDIQYF. The CDR3, as DNA: TGTGCCAGCAGCCGGGCGGGAGGGGACATTCAGTACTTC.

The chain joins TRBV12-3 or TRBV12-4 to TRBJ1-2; no reliable D call. V was clipped by 6 bases and J by 4 bases, with 12 bases between them. This CDR3 region has 13 residues. The CDR3 loop is CASSPSGGYGYTF. DNA for the CDR3: TGTGCCAGCAGCCCCAGCGGAGGCTATGGCTACACCTTC.

The CDR3 coding sequence is TGTGCCAGCAGTCCCAACGGGGGGAGGGAGACCCAGTACTTC. Translation: CASSPNGGRETQYF. This sequence joins TRBV6-2 or TRBV6-3 and TRBJ2-5, with 7 bases fitting TRBD2. J was trimmed by 5 bases and V by 5 bases; bases with no gene match: 8. The CDR3 runs 14 residues. The germline V gene encodes CDR1 MNHEY and CDR2 SVGEGT.

V is TRBV2 and J is TRBJ1-6; D gene unclear. Germline V gives CDR1 SNHLY, CDR2 FYNNEI. V gave up 6 bases and J gave up 5 bases, with 11 bases separating them. The CDR3 totals 14 residues. The DNA for the CDR3 is TGTGCCAGCAGGTTAACTGTGGATAATTCACCCCTCCACTTT. It is translated as CASRLTVDNSPLHF.

As to this clone: An end of the junction does not agree with germline; a read error may underlie this. V is TRBV7-6 and J is TRBJ2-5; TRBD2 aligns across 11 bases. The CDR3 is 14 residues long. The germline V gene encodes CDR1 SGHVS and CDR2 FNYEAQ. The CDR3 nucleotides are TGTGCCAGCAACTTACTAGCGGGGGAAGAGACCCAGTACTTC. This gives the protein CASNLLAGEETQYF.

This chain joins TRBV11-2 and TRBJ2-2, with 9 bases that match TRBD1. Germline loops: CDR1 SGHAT, CDR2 FQNNGV. CDR3 length: 18 residues. The V and J ends lost 1 base and 4 bases, in that order; junction bases with no gene match: 10. Here the CDR3 DNA reads TGTGCCAGCAGCTTAGTCCTGTTAGGGACAGGGCGCACCGGGGAGCTGTTTTTT. Its translation: CASSLVLLGTGRTGELFF.

V gene TRBV7-9 combines with J gene TRBJ2-5, with D tentatively TRBD2 (6 bases). Germline-derived CDR1 and CDR2 are SEHNR and FQNEAQ (reference sequence). CDR3 length equals 15 residues. Trimming pared 2 bases from V and 4 bases from J, leaving 14 bases between. CDR3 in DNA: TGTGCCAGCAGCTTAAGTGGAGGGCCAACAGAGACCCAGTACTTC. It specifies CASSLSGGPTETQYF.

This chain links TRBV5-5 with TRBJ1-2; 7 nucleotides line up with TRBD1. Per the germline V gene, CDR1 is SGHKS and CDR2 is YYEKEE (reference sequence). The CDR3 totals 16 residues. V was clipped by 2 bases and J by 1 base; unmatched bases: 8. As DNA, the CDR3 is TGTGCCAGCAGCTTAGGGGCGCCAGGGGGTAACTATGGCTACACCTTC. This codes for CASSLGAPGGNYGYTF.

This clone was found once. The chain couples TRBV15 to TRBJ1-5, with TRBD1 identical over 11 bases. From germline, CDR1 is LNHNV and CDR2 YYDKDF (reference sequence). V gave up 3 bases and J gave up 7 bases; unmatched junction bases: 2. This CDR3 spans 14 amino acids. CDR3 amino acids: CATSRDRGHQPQHF. The CDR3 nucleotides read TGTGCCACCAGCAGGGACAGGGGGCACCAGCCCCAGCATTTT. The whole variable domain, remainder taken from reference TRBV15 and TRBJ1-5, is DAMVIQNPRYQVTQFGKPVTLSCSQTLNHNVMYWYQQKSSQAPKLLFHYYDKDFNNEADTPDNFQSRRPNTSFCFLDIRSPGLGDTAMYLCATSRDRGHQPQHFGDGTRLSIL.

The count of this clone is one. This sequence joins TRBV6-5 and TRBJ2-1, with 7 bases that match TRBD1. Germline V gene lookup returns CDR1 MNHEY and CDR2 SVGAGI. The J segment lost 16 bases and the V segment lost 6 bases, leaving 12 bases of the junction unmatched. There are 12 residues in the CDR3. CDR3 nucleotide sequence: TGTGCCAGCAGCAGCCATACAGGGGCCCAATTCTTC. Translation gives CASSSHTGAQFF.

V and J are TRBV6-2 or TRBV6-3 and TRBJ2-3, with 12 bases aligning to TRBD2. The germline V gene has CDR1 MNHEY and CDR2 SVGEGT. The CDR3 is made up of 16 amino acids. V lost 5 bases and J lost 5; bases outside the gene matches: 8. The CDR3, as DNA: TGTGCCAGCAGTCCCTGGACTAGCGGGGAGGTAGATACGCAGTATTTT. Residues: CASSPWTSGEVDTQYF.

The chain combines TRBV4-1 with TRBJ1-5, with 7 bases fitting TRBD1. CDR1 and CDR2 (germline): MGHRA, YSYEKL. This CDR3 has 19 residues. V trimming: 3 bases; J trimming: 5 bases; junction bases outside the gene matches: 19. CDR3 bases: TGCGCCAGCAGCCATCACGAAAGGGGGCCGTCAGGCAGGGATCAGCCCCAGCATTTT. Translated, it gives CASSHHERGPSGRDQPQHF.

The CDR3 region is CASSHTAGSAQHF. The CDR3 DNA sequence: TGTGCCAGCAGCCATACGGCAGGCAGTGCCCAGCATTTT. The rearrangement joins TRBV14 to TRBJ1-5; D is undetermined. Per germline, CDR1 SGHDN and CDR2 FVKESK. Trimming removed 3 bases at V and 11 bases at J, with 14 bases between. This CDR3 contains 13 residues.

The chain combines TRBV23-1 with TRBJ2-1; unclear D gene. TRBV23-1 counts as an open reading frame of uncertain function. The V and J ends lost 7 bases and 0 bases respectively, with 19 bases between them. The CDR3 covers 17 residues. As DNA, the CDR3 is TGCGCCAGCATTCCCACCCCGTCTTCGAGCTCCTACAATGAGCAGTTCTTC. It translates to CASIPTPSSSSYNEQFF.

This chain uses TRBV2 with TRBJ1-5, with 11 bases aligning to TRBD1. The V segment lost 6 bases and the J segment 4 bases; nucleotides outside the gene matches: 11. This CDR3 comprises 17 residues. The germline CDR1 and CDR2 sequences are SNHLY and FYNNEI. CDR3 DNA sequence: TGTGCCAGCAGGCGGGGACAGGGGGTTAAGGGGAATCAGCCCCAGCATTTT. This encodes CASRRGQGVKGNQPQHF.

The chain recombines TRBV19 with TRBJ2-1; TRBD2 agrees at 11 bases. The germline gives CDR1 LNHDA, CDR2 SQIVND (reference sequence). Unmatched junction bases numbered 5, after V lost 3 bases and J lost 7 bases. This CDR3 comprises 15 residues. The CDR3 coding sequence is TGTGCCAGTAGTATGTTACTAGCGGGGGAAAATGAGCAGTTCTTC. It yields the protein CASSMLLAGENEQFF.

CDR3 in amino acids: CATNRWQTSTDTQYF. CDR3 coding DNA: TGTGCCACAAACAGGTGGCAAACTAGCACAGATACGCAGTATTTT. This sequence joins TRBV6-5 and TRBJ2-3, with TRBD1 as a possible D gene (5 bases). CDR1 MNHEY and CDR2 SVGAGI come from the germline V gene. The CDR3 runs 15 residues. V lost 10 bases and J lost 0, with 17 bases in between.

The chain employs TRBV19 and TRBJ2-5; D possibly corresponds to TRBD2 (6 bases). CDR3 length: 13 residues. The ends were cut back, 8 bases at V and 2 bases at J, with 12 bases in the middle. Germline values: CDR1 LNHDA, CDR2 SQIVND (reference sequence). DNA of the CDR3: TGTGCCAGTGCGGGGAGTCGACAAGAGACCCAGTACTTC. This translates into CASAGSRQETQYF.

V is TRBV4-1 and J is TRBJ1-1; tentatively, D is TRBD1 (6 bases). V gave up 6 bases and J gave up 4 bases, with 18 bases separating them. Germline lookup yields CDR1 MGHRA and CDR2 YSYEKL. The CDR3 extends over 15 amino acids. The CDR3, as DNA: TGCGCCAGCAGACAGGGTGATCAGGGATTCACTGAAGCTTTCTTT. This translates into CASRQGDQGFTEAFF.

The V and J genes are TRBV28 and TRBJ1-4; D might be TRBD1 (6 bases). From germline, CDR1 is MDHEN and CDR2 SYDVKM. The CDR3 runs to 12 residues. V dropped 2 bases and J dropped 8 bases, with 6 bases sitting between them. CDR3 in amino acids: CASSLTGEKLFF. The CDR3 bases are TGTGCCAGCAGTTTAACAGGGGAAAAACTGTTTTTT.

The CDR3 sequence: CASSSTGTGNNEQFF. For the CDR3, the DNA is TGTGCCAGCAGTTCAACCGGGACAGGAAACAATGAGCAGTTCTTC. The chain has TRBV28 and TRBJ2-1, with 8 bases lining up with TRBD1. CDR3 length: 15 residues. Germline V gene data show CDR1 as MDHEN and CDR2 as SYDVKM. V trimming: 4 bases; J trimming: 5 bases; junction bases outside the gene matches: 7.

The chain uses TRBV19 and TRBJ1-3; no firm D call. CDR3 length equals 14 residues. The germline CDR1 and CDR2 sequences are LNHDA and SQIVND (reference sequence). The germline V and J ends were trimmed by 5 bases and 4 bases, with 12 bases remaining between them. DNA of the CDR3: TGTGCCAGTAGTCGGTCCTCCGGGGGAAACACCATATATTTT. Translation gives CASSRSSGGNTIYF.

This chain links TRBV28 with TRBJ1-2; a possible D gene is TRBD1 (6 bases). The V end was cut by 6 bases, the J end by 4 bases, with 24 bases between. Per germline, CDR1 MDHEN and CDR2 SYDVKM. The CDR3 runs to 17 residues. As DNA, the CDR3 is TGTGCCAGCAGGGGGGGGCAACGGAGGATTGTCCGCTATGGCTACACCTTC. It yields the protein CASRGGQRRIVRYGYTF.